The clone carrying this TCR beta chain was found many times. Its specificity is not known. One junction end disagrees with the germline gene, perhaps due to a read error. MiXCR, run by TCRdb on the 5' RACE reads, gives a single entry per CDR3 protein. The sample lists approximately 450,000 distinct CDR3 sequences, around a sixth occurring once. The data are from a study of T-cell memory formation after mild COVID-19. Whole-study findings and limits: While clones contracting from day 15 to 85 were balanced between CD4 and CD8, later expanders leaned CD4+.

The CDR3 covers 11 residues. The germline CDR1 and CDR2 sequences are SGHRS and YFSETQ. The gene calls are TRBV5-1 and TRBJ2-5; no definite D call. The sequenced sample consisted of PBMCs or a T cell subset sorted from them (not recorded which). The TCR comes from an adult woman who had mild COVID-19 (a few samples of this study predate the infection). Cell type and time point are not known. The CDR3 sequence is CASSQQETQYF. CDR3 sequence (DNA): TGTGCCAGCAGCCAGCAAGAGACCCAGTACTTC.